These T cell receptor beta chains were read from a single sample in a study of shared clonotypes between healthy human individuals. Data came from immunoSEQ multiplex PCR; TCRdb stores just in-frame clones and leaves some out. In the table there are roughly 2,500,000 clones, 93% of which are singletons. The sequencing sample was made of naive CD4+ T cells from PBMCs. These TCRs come from a man aged 18 to 29 in good health. Some clones in this sample may be carry-over from other donors' samples. CDR3s include the opening cysteine and the closing phenylalanine or tryptophan. Fields, in order: J gene, CDR3 length, clone size, V gene, D gene, CDR3 DNA, CDR3 protein. D genes are given only for firm matches. Not every row has a clone size; where given, it reads once, few, many or a size class.

j_call: TRBJ1-1
cdr3_length: 16
clone_size: few
v_call: TRBV10-1
d_call: TRBD1
cdr3_nt: TGCGCCAGCAGTGAGTCGATTGCAGGGGGGGACACTGAAGCTTTCTTT
cdr3_aa: CASSESIAGGDTEAFF

j_call: TRBJ2-1
cdr3_length: 17
clone_size: -
v_call: TRBV27
d_call: -
cdr3_nt: TGTGCCAGCAGTTTTTTGGGGGGCGAACTCTCCTACAATGAGCAGTTCTTC
cdr3_aa: CASSFLGGELSYNEQFF

j_call: TRBJ1-2
cdr3_length: 15
clone_size: -
v_call: TRBV10-3
d_call: -
cdr3_nt: TGTGCCATCACCGAACAGGGCGCCCCCTTCTATGGCTACACCTTC
cdr3_aa: CAITEQGAPFYGYTF

j_call: TRBJ2-7
cdr3_length: 16
clone_size: -
v_call: TRBV4-2
d_call: -
cdr3_nt: TGTGCCAGCAGCCAAGATCTCGGCAAGTTACCCTTTAAGCAGTACTTC
cdr3_aa: CASSQDLGKLPFKQYF

j_call: TRBJ1-4
cdr3_length: 19
clone_size: -
v_call: TRBV13
d_call: TRBD1
cdr3_nt: TGTGCCAGCAGCTTAGGTAGGAGAAGACAGGGGAATATGAGGGAAAAACTGTTTTTT
cdr3_aa: CASSLGRRRQGNMREKLFF

j_call: TRBJ2-4
cdr3_length: 17
clone_size: -
v_call: TRBV28
d_call: -
cdr3_nt: TGTGCCAGCAGTTTCTACAGGTTCCGAGCAGCCAAAAACATTCAGTACTTC
cdr3_aa: CASSFYRFRAAKNIQYF

j_call: TRBJ1-5
cdr3_length: 14
clone_size: -
v_call: TRBV29-1
d_call: TRBD1
cdr3_nt: TGCAGCGTATCAGCCGGGACAGGAAATCAGCCCCAGCATTTT
cdr3_aa: CSVSAGTGNQPQHF

j_call: TRBJ1-3
cdr3_length: 15
clone_size: -
v_call: TRBV11-2
d_call: -
cdr3_nt: TGTGCCAGCAGCTTATTCACAGAGTCTGGAAACACCATATATTTT
cdr3_aa: CASSLFTESGNTIYF

j_call: TRBJ2-5
cdr3_length: 13
clone_size: -
v_call: TRBV5-1
d_call: -
cdr3_nt: TGCGCCAGCAGCCCGGAGTTACAAGAGACCCAGTACTTC
cdr3_aa: CASSPELQETQYF

j_call: TRBJ2-1
cdr3_length: 15
clone_size: -
v_call: TRBV28
d_call: -
cdr3_nt: TGTGCCAGCACCCAGGGACAAAGCTCCTACAATGAGCAGTTCTTC
cdr3_aa: CASTQGQSSYNEQFF

j_call: TRBJ2-5
cdr3_length: 14
clone_size: once
v_call: TRBV19
d_call: -
cdr3_nt: TGTGCCACCCGACGCGCAGGGCCATCAGAGACCCAGTACTTC
cdr3_aa: CATRRAGPSETQYF

j_call: TRBJ2-4
cdr3_length: 15
clone_size: -
v_call: TRBV7-6
d_call: TRBD1
cdr3_nt: TGTGCCAGCAGCTTAGCGCCGGACAGGGAGGACATTCAGTACTTC
cdr3_aa: CASSLAPDREDIQYF

j_call: TRBJ2-7
cdr3_length: 14
clone_size: -
v_call: TRBV30
d_call: -
cdr3_nt: TGTGCCTGGAGTGTATCCGGGCCCCTTTACGAGCAGTACTTC
cdr3_aa: CAWSVSGPLYEQYF

j_call: TRBJ2-3
cdr3_length: 20
clone_size: -
v_call: TRBV10-3
d_call: TRBD2
cdr3_nt: TGTGCCATCAGTGGCGGTCCGGGACTAGCGGGAGGGCGCGGCACAGATACGCAGTATTTT
cdr3_aa: CAISGGPGLAGGRGTDTQYF

j_call: TRBJ1-4
cdr3_length: 15
clone_size: -
v_call: TRBV7-9
d_call: TRBD1
cdr3_nt: TGTGCCAGCAGCTTCACAGGGGTGAAGAATGAAAAACTGTTTTTT
cdr3_aa: CASSFTGVKNEKLFF

j_call: TRBJ2-2
cdr3_length: 14
clone_size: few
v_call: TRBV7-3
d_call: -
cdr3_nt: TGTGCCAGCAGCCAAGGAACGAACACCGGGGAGCTGTTTTTT
cdr3_aa: CASSQGTNTGELFF

j_call: TRBJ2-3
cdr3_length: 14
clone_size: -
v_call: TRBV10-2
d_call: -
cdr3_nt: TGCGCCAGCAAGCGGATGGGGGCGGGGGATACGCAGTATTTT
cdr3_aa: CASKRMGAGDTQYF

j_call: TRBJ2-3
cdr3_length: 14
clone_size: -
v_call: TRBV2
d_call: -
cdr3_nt: TGTGCCAGCAGCCGAGGCGGGGGCTCAGATACGCAGTATTTT
cdr3_aa: CASSRGGGSDTQYF

j_call: TRBJ1-1
cdr3_length: 15
clone_size: -
v_call: TRBV18
d_call: -
cdr3_nt: TGTGCCAGCTCACCCCCGTCGGGGCGGAACACTGAAGCTTTCTTT
cdr3_aa: CASSPPSGRNTEAFF

j_call: TRBJ1-1
cdr3_length: 13
clone_size: -
v_call: TRBV5-1
d_call: -
cdr3_nt: TGCGCCAGCAGCTTGGAAGGCAGTATTGAAGCTTTCTTT
cdr3_aa: CASSLEGSIEAFF

j_call: TRBJ2-7
cdr3_length: 15
clone_size: -
v_call: TRBV19
d_call: -
cdr3_nt: TGTGCCAGTAGTATGGCGATGGGATTCTCCTACGAGCAGTACTTC
cdr3_aa: CASSMAMGFSYEQYF

j_call: TRBJ2-5
cdr3_length: 15
clone_size: once
v_call: TRBV5-4
d_call: TRBD2
cdr3_nt: TGTGCCAGCAGCTTTACTAGCGGGGACCAAGAGACCCAGTACTTC
cdr3_aa: CASSFTSGDQETQYF

j_call: TRBJ2-3
cdr3_length: 13
clone_size: -
v_call: TRBV7-2
d_call: -
cdr3_nt: TGTGCCAGCACTATAAGGGGGACAGATACGCAGTATTTT
cdr3_aa: CASTIRGTDTQYF

j_call: TRBJ2-1
cdr3_length: 16
clone_size: -
v_call: TRBV28
d_call: TRBD2
cdr3_nt: TGTGCCAGCAGCCTGGGACTAGCGGACTTCTACAATGAGCAGTTCTTC
cdr3_aa: CASSLGLADFYNEQFF

j_call: TRBJ2-4
cdr3_length: 14
clone_size: -
v_call: TRBV7-2
d_call: -
cdr3_nt: TGTGCCAGCAGCCAGAGGGTAGCCAAAAACATTCAGTACTTC
cdr3_aa: CASSQRVAKNIQYF

j_call: TRBJ2-7
cdr3_length: 13
clone_size: -
v_call: TRBV6-5
d_call: -
cdr3_nt: TGTGCCAGCAGCGGGACAAAGACTTACGAGCAGTACTTC
cdr3_aa: CASSGTKTYEQYF

j_call: TRBJ2-7
cdr3_length: 15
clone_size: -
v_call: TRBV27
d_call: -
cdr3_nt: TGTGCCAGCACCCAAATGGAGGGGGACTCCTACGAGCAGTACTTC
cdr3_aa: CASTQMEGDSYEQYF

j_call: TRBJ1-4
cdr3_length: 14
clone_size: -
v_call: TRBV5-5
d_call: -
cdr3_nt: TGTGCCAGCAGCTCAGCCGCAACTAATGAAAAACTGTTTTTT
cdr3_aa: CASSSAATNEKLFF

j_call: TRBJ2-7
cdr3_length: 13
clone_size: -
v_call: TRBV5-8
d_call: -
cdr3_nt: TGTGCCAGCAGCTTGGGGCTGAACCACGAGCAGTACTTC
cdr3_aa: CASSLGLNHEQYF

j_call: TRBJ1-2
cdr3_length: 15
clone_size: -
v_call: TRBV30
d_call: -
cdr3_nt: TGTGCCTGGAGTGTTCCAACTAGGGTTCGAGATGGCTACACCTTC
cdr3_aa: CAWSVPTRVRDGYTF

j_call: TRBJ2-7
cdr3_length: 17
clone_size: once
v_call: TRBV9
d_call: TRBD2
cdr3_nt: TGTGCCAGCAGCCCCCCAGGCAGCGCGGGAGGGCCGGGCGAGCAGTACTTC
cdr3_aa: CASSPPGSAGGPGEQYF

j_call: TRBJ2-5
cdr3_length: 14
clone_size: -
v_call: TRBV5-6
d_call: -
cdr3_nt: TGTGCCAGCAGCCCGTTCAATGTCTGGGAGACCCAGTACTTC
cdr3_aa: CASSPFNVWETQYF

j_call: TRBJ2-7
cdr3_length: 14
clone_size: once
v_call: TRBV14
d_call: -
cdr3_nt: TGTGCCAGCAGCCAAGAACAGGGAGCCTACGAGCAGTACTTC
cdr3_aa: CASSQEQGAYEQYF

j_call: TRBJ2-7
cdr3_length: 14
clone_size: -
v_call: TRBV25-1
d_call: -
cdr3_nt: TGTGCCAGCAGTGAATATCACGACTCCTACGAGCAGTACTTC
cdr3_aa: CASSEYHDSYEQYF

j_call: TRBJ1-4
cdr3_length: 13
clone_size: -
v_call: TRBV5-1
d_call: -
cdr3_nt: TGCGCCAGCAGACGGGCCCAAGATGAAAAACTGTTTTTT
cdr3_aa: CASRRAQDEKLFF

j_call: TRBJ1-4
cdr3_length: 16
clone_size: -
v_call: TRBV28
d_call: -
cdr3_nt: TGTGCCAGCAGGCATGGTGGGGGAGCAACTAATGAAAAACTGTTTTTT
cdr3_aa: CASRHGGGATNEKLFF

j_call: TRBJ2-7
cdr3_length: 13
clone_size: -
v_call: TRBV7-8
d_call: TRBD1
cdr3_nt: TGTGCCAGCAGCCCGGACAGGGTGGGCGAGCAGTACTTC
cdr3_aa: CASSPDRVGEQYF

j_call: TRBJ2-7
cdr3_length: 12
clone_size: few
v_call: TRBV12-5
d_call: TRBD2
cdr3_nt: TGTGCTAGTGGCCCCGGGAGGGACGAGCAGTACTTC
cdr3_aa: CASGPGRDEQYF

j_call: TRBJ1-2
cdr3_length: 14
clone_size: once
v_call: TRBV9
d_call: TRBD1
cdr3_nt: TGTGCCAGCAGCGGAAACAGGGGGCAGTATGGCTACACCTTC
cdr3_aa: CASSGNRGQYGYTF

j_call: TRBJ2-1
cdr3_length: 20
clone_size: -
v_call: TRBV4-2
d_call: -
cdr3_nt: TGTGCCAGCAGCCAAGATCTTCGCCCCAGACTAGTCTCCCAGGACAATGAGCAGTTCTTC
cdr3_aa: CASSQDLRPRLVSQDNEQFF

j_call: TRBJ1-1
cdr3_length: 12
clone_size: few
v_call: TRBV10-1
d_call: -
cdr3_nt: TGCGCCAGCAGTGAAGGGGACACTGAAGCTTTCTTT
cdr3_aa: CASSEGDTEAFF

j_call: TRBJ1-2
cdr3_length: 12
clone_size: -
v_call: TRBV9
d_call: -
cdr3_nt: TGTGCCAGCAGCGTAGCCAGGGATGGCTACACCTTC
cdr3_aa: CASSVARDGYTF

j_call: TRBJ2-1
cdr3_length: 14
clone_size: -
v_call: TRBV18
d_call: TRBD2
cdr3_nt: TGTGCCAGCTCACCACCTAGCGGGAGCAATGAGCAGTTCTTC
cdr3_aa: CASSPPSGSNEQFF

j_call: TRBJ1-2
cdr3_length: 16
clone_size: -
v_call: TRBV6-5
d_call: TRBD1
cdr3_nt: TGTGCCAGCAGTTACTCGGGGACAGAGCCCAACTATGGCTACACCTTC
cdr3_aa: CASSYSGTEPNYGYTF

j_call: TRBJ2-5
cdr3_length: 16
clone_size: -
v_call: TRBV7-8
d_call: TRBD1
cdr3_nt: TGTGCCAGCAGCTTAGCGTCGGGACAGGGGACGGAGACCCAGTACTTC
cdr3_aa: CASSLASGQGTETQYF

j_call: TRBJ1-1
cdr3_length: 13
clone_size: few
v_call: TRBV2
d_call: -
cdr3_nt: TGTGCCACTACCCCGGAGGTGAACACTGAAGCTTTCTTT
cdr3_aa: CATTPEVNTEAFF

j_call: TRBJ1-3
cdr3_length: 21
clone_size: -
v_call: TRBV28
d_call: -
cdr3_nt: TGTGCCACACGGAAGTTGGACGGTCTTCCTTCTGATAGGAGCTCTGGAAACACCATATATTTT
cdr3_aa: CATRKLDGLPSDRSSGNTIYF

j_call: TRBJ1-1
cdr3_length: 15
clone_size: few
v_call: TRBV7-9
d_call: -
cdr3_nt: TGTGCCAGCAGCTCCGCGACAGGAATGAACACTGAAGCTTTCTTT
cdr3_aa: CASSSATGMNTEAFF

j_call: TRBJ2-2
cdr3_length: 15
clone_size: -
v_call: TRBV5-1
d_call: -
cdr3_nt: TGCGCCAGCAGCCCCGGGACTGGGAACACCGGGGAGCTGTTTTTT
cdr3_aa: CASSPGTGNTGELFF